This is a list of T cell receptor beta chains from one sample in a study of vaccination and CD4 T cells after COVID-19. One entry per CDR3 protein, called by TCRdb with MiXCR from the PCR reads. The repertoire has 13,000 to 15,000 distinct CDR3 sequences, 55% to 75% of them found once; the top ten carry approximately 13%. These TCRs' antigens remain unknown. Sequenced: CD4+ T cells from blood, cultured in vitro. These receptors were obtained from a human donor who had recovered from COVID-19. The CDR3 runs from the conserved cysteine through the conserved F or W. Each record gives: D gene, clone size, V gene, J gene, CDR3 DNA, CDR3 protein. A D gene is named only where the DNA matches it firmly. Some rows have no size entry. The others give once, few or many, or a class for an expanded clone.

d_call: NA
clone_size: NA
v_call: TRBV6-7
j_call: TRBJ1-6
cdr3_nt: TGTGCCAGCATCCACAGGCTGTATTGCGGACCCCTCCACTTT
cdr3_aa: CASIHRLYCGPLHF

d_call: TRBD1
clone_size: NA
v_call: TRBV7-9
j_call: TRBJ2-7
cdr3_nt: TGTGCCAGCAGCTTGACCGGGACAGGGGTTCCGTTAAGGGGGACTTACGAGCAGTACTTC
cdr3_aa: CASSLTGTGVPLRGTYEQYF

d_call: NA
clone_size: NA
v_call: TRBV7-9
j_call: TRBJ2-2
cdr3_nt: TGTGCCAGCAGCGATAGGGTCACCGGGGAGCTGTTTTTT
cdr3_aa: CASSDRVTGELFF

d_call: TRBD2
clone_size: few
v_call: TRBV29-1
j_call: TRBJ2-3
cdr3_nt: TGCAGCACTCGGACTAGCGGGAGTGATACGCAGTATTTT
cdr3_aa: CSTRTSGSDTQYF

d_call: TRBD1
clone_size: NA
v_call: TRBV20-1
j_call: TRBJ1-2
cdr3_nt: TGCAGTGCTAGCCGGGACAGGGGAGACTATGGCTACACCTTC
cdr3_aa: CSASRDRGDYGYTF

d_call: TRBD1
clone_size: few
v_call: TRBV6-1
j_call: TRBJ1-6
cdr3_nt: TGTGCCAGCTGGAAACAGGGGACTCGGAATTCACCCCTCCACTTT
cdr3_aa: CASWKQGTRNSPLHF

d_call: NA
clone_size: NA
v_call: TRBV7-2
j_call: TRBJ2-7
cdr3_nt: TGTGCCAGCAGCTTTGACTCACCTCCTAACGAGCAGTACTTC
cdr3_aa: CASSFDSPPNEQYF

d_call: NA
clone_size: few
v_call: TRBV30
j_call: TRBJ1-5
cdr3_nt: TGTGCCTGGAGTTCTTTAGGGGACCAGCCCCAGCATTTT
cdr3_aa: CAWSSLGDQPQHF

d_call: NA
clone_size: few
v_call: TRBV15
j_call: TRBJ2-7
cdr3_nt: TGTGCCACCAGCAGAGATCAGGGTTCCAACTACGAGCAGTACTTC
cdr3_aa: CATSRDQGSNYEQYF

d_call: NA
clone_size: NA
v_call: TRBV11-2
j_call: TRBJ1-1
cdr3_nt: TGTGCCAGCAGCTTAGGACGGAACACTGAAGCTTTCTTT
cdr3_aa: CASSLGRNTEAFF

d_call: TRBD2
clone_size: NA
v_call: TRBV6-2/TRBV6-3
j_call: TRBJ2-7
cdr3_nt: TGTGCCAGCAAACTTAGCGGGAACAGGTACGAGCAGTACTTC
cdr3_aa: CASKLSGNRYEQYF

d_call: TRBD1
clone_size: NA
v_call: TRBV5-1
j_call: TRBJ1-2
cdr3_nt: TGCGCCAGCAGCTGGGGGACAGGTACGGCTGGCTACACCTTC
cdr3_aa: CASSWGTGTAGYTF

d_call: NA
clone_size: NA
v_call: TRBV11-2
j_call: TRBJ1-5
cdr3_nt: TGTGCCAGCAGCTTAGATATCATAGGGGAAGGCTATCAGCCCCAGCATTTT
cdr3_aa: CASSLDIIGEGYQPQHF

d_call: TRBD1
clone_size: NA
v_call: TRBV27
j_call: TRBJ2-5
cdr3_nt: TGTGCCAGCAGCCCGGGACAGGGCAAAGAGACCCAGTACTTC
cdr3_aa: CASSPGQGKETQYF

d_call: NA
clone_size: NA
v_call: TRBV10-3
j_call: TRBJ2-7
cdr3_nt: TGTGCCATCAGTGATGCGGTACGCCTTTACGAGCAGTACTTC
cdr3_aa: CAISDAVRLYEQYF

d_call: TRBD2
clone_size: NA
v_call: TRBV20-1
j_call: TRBJ2-1
cdr3_nt: TGCAGTGCCAACTCTCCAGCGGGAGATAGCAATGAGCAGTTCTTC
cdr3_aa: CSANSPAGDSNEQFF

d_call: NA
clone_size: NA
v_call: TRBV20-1
j_call: TRBJ2-1
cdr3_nt: TGCAGTACCTTGTTAGCTGATCGCTCCTACAATGAGCAGTTCTTC
cdr3_aa: CSTLLADRSYNEQFF

d_call: NA
clone_size: few
v_call: TRBV7-8
j_call: TRBJ1-3
cdr3_nt: TGTGCCAGCAGCTGGGAGCTTTCTGGAAACACCATATATTTT
cdr3_aa: CASSWELSGNTIYF

d_call: NA
clone_size: NA
v_call: TRBV27
j_call: TRBJ2-3
cdr3_nt: TGTGCCAGCAGTTCTTACTTCCGGGGAGATACGCAGTATTTT
cdr3_aa: CASSSYFRGDTQYF

d_call: TRBD1
clone_size: NA
v_call: TRBV6-1
j_call: TRBJ1-1
cdr3_nt: TGTGCCAGCACCCAGGGGGGGTTCCGGAACACTGAAGCTTTCTTT
cdr3_aa: CASTQGGFRNTEAFF

d_call: NA
clone_size: few
v_call: TRBV30
j_call: TRBJ1-6
cdr3_nt: TGTGCCTGGAGTGCCGGTTTCCAGGCAGGAAATTCACCCCTCCACTTT
cdr3_aa: CAWSAGFQAGNSPLHF

d_call: NA
clone_size: NA
v_call: TRBV4-2
j_call: TRBJ1-1
cdr3_nt: TGTGCCAGCAGCGTGGGGGGGATGGGCACTGAAGCTTTCTTT
cdr3_aa: CASSVGGMGTEAFF

d_call: NA
clone_size: few
v_call: TRBV20-1
j_call: TRBJ2-2
cdr3_nt: TGCAGTGCTAGATTCTCGACAACGAACACCGGGGAGCTGTTTTTT
cdr3_aa: CSARFSTTNTGELFF

d_call: NA
clone_size: NA
v_call: TRBV19
j_call: TRBJ2-3
cdr3_nt: TGTGCCAGTAGGACGGAGGGCCTGAGAGATACGCAGTATTTT
cdr3_aa: CASRTEGLRDTQYF